This TCR beta chain was sequenced for a study of early T cells in non-severe SARS-CoV-2 infection. Overall study context: RNA in bulk from unsorted whole blood was sequenced, and chains were unpaired. General study findings and limits: There was a bias toward anti-spike CD8 responses in VDJdb matching, which missed private and CD4 specificities.

The TCR library protocol was used to attach unique molecular identifiers. These identifiers were attached to individual cDNA molecules. TCRdb re-called the 5' RACE reads through MiXCR, storing one row per CDR3 protein. The sample lists nearly 55,000 distinct CDR3 sequences; about 8% were seen once. As to this clonotype: As yet, its antigen is unknown.

Here the sequenced sample was whole blood, taken at baseline. The origin of this receptor is an adult who was a healthcare worker with PCR-confirmed SARS-CoV-2 infection or an uninfected control (not recorded which).

The CDR3 loop is CASSPRSSWSPLHF. For the CDR3, the DNA is TGTGCCAGCAGCCCCCGGAGTTCGTGGTCACCCCTCCACTTT. The rearrangement links TRBV28 to TRBJ1-6; D is ambiguous. The CDR3 runs 14 residues. Trimming took off 6 bases at V and 10 bases at J, with 16 bases between the two ends. Germline CDR1 is MDHEN and CDR2 is SYDVKM.